The 15 T cell receptor beta chains below come from one sample, sequenced in a study of T-cell memory formation after mild COVID-19. MiXCR was run by TCRdb on the 5' RACE reads, yielding one entry per CDR3 protein. The sample has about 400,000 distinct CDR3 sequences; roughly 14% are singletons. The sequencing input was PBMCs or a T cell subset sorted from them (not recorded which). These receptor sequences come from a man in his late teens or twenties who had mild COVID-19 (a few samples of this study predate the infection). Cell type and time point are not known.

This clonotype appeared a few times. This chain uses TRBV11-2 with TRBJ2-5; D not certain. Germline CDR1 is SGHAT and CDR2 is FQNNGV. The CDR3 loop spans 12 amino acids. V lost 3 bases to trimming and J lost 9 bases, with 11 bases between them. The CDR3 nucleotides are TGTGCCAGCAGCTTCATCAGTTCGGCCCAGTACTTC. Translating it yields CASSFISSAQYF.

A few counts support this clonotype. V is TRBV23-1 and J is TRBJ2-7; 11 positions match TRBD2. TRBV23-1 is placed among ORFs of uncertain function. V lost 10 bases and J lost 2; bases outside the gene matches: 7. The CDR3 runs to 14 residues. DNA of the CDR3: TGCGCCATACCCGGGACTAGCGGAACCTACGAGCAGTACGTC. It encodes CAIPGTSGTYEQYV.

Only a few counts were recorded for this clonotype. The chain is built from TRBV5-1 and TRBJ1-2; tentative D call: TRBD1 (6 bases). CDR1 is SGHRS, CDR2 YFSETQ, per germline. The V end was cut by 3 bases, the J end by 1 base, with 13 bases between. This CDR3 spans 15 amino acids. The CDR3 loop reads CASSSLQGDNYGYTF. CDR3 coding DNA: TGCGCCAGCAGCTCTTTACAGGGAGATAACTATGGCTACACCTTC.

This clonotype was observed a handful of times. The rearrangement joins TRBV20-1 to TRBJ2-2, with 7 bases identical to TRBD1. Losses at the gene ends were 1 base for V and 6 bases for J; bases not matched to a gene: 8. CDR1 is DFQATT, CDR2 SNEGSKA, per germline (reference sequence). This CDR3 is built from 15 residues. This CDR3 reads CSARGDRDRAGELFF. The DNA for the CDR3 is TGCAGTGCTAGAGGAGACAGGGATCGGGCCGGGGAGCTGTTTTTT.

V is TRBV12-3 or TRBV12-4 and J is TRBJ2-2; D remains ambiguous. V lost 4 bases and J 6 bases, leaving 12 bases between the germline ends. The CDR3 has 14 residues. The CDR3 spells CASSYYGESGELFF. The CDR3 DNA is TGTGCCAGCAGTTACTATGGGGAATCCGGGGAGCTGTTTTTT.

This clonotype was observed a handful of times. The chain recombines TRBV12-3 or TRBV12-4 with TRBJ2-5; 9 nucleotides agree with TRBD1. CDR3 length: 15 residues. Trimming took 3 bases from V and 5 from J; bases not matched to a gene: 7. CDR3 region: CASSFWTGVEETQYF. The CDR3 DNA follows: TGTGCCAGCAGTTTTTGGACAGGGGTCGAGGAGACCCAGTACTTC.

Of note for this clonotype: One junction end does not reproduce the germline sequence, and a read error may be involved. The genes are TRBV5-1 and TRBJ1-1; D perhaps matches TRBD1 (5 bases). The germline CDR1 and CDR2 sequences are SGHRS and YFSETQ. The CDR3 length is 13 residues. CDR3 in DNA: TGCGCCAGCAGCCAGGGTCTGAACACTGAAGCTTCCTTT. Translation: CASSQGLNTEASF.

The rearrangement uses TRBV5-6 and TRBJ2-7; perhaps D is TRBD1 or TRBD2 (5 bases each). This CDR3 has 12 residues. Germline V CDR1 and CDR2: SGHDT, YYEEEE. Trimming took off 5 bases at V and 5 bases at J, with 11 bases between the two ends. CDR3 bases: TGTGCCAGCAGAAGAGGGGCTAACGAGCAGTACTTC. This encodes CASRRGANEQYF.

This clonotype has at least ten counts. CDR3 sequence (DNA): TGTGCCAGCAGCTTGAGAGCCACAGATACGCAGTATTTT. Protein: CASSLRATDTQYF. The V and J genes are TRBV5-6 and TRBJ2-3, with D uncertain. The CDR3 is 13 residues long. With 1 base removed from V and 2 bases from J, the gap between germline ends came to 5 bases. Germline values: CDR1 SGHDT, CDR2 YYEEEE.

This clonotype was counted only a few times. The rearrangement joins TRBV9 to TRBJ1-2; D unresolved. CDR3 length equals 15 residues. Trimming took 0 bases from V and 8 from J, leaving 17 bases between them. Germline V lookup: CDR1 SGDLS, CDR2 YYNGEE. The CDR3 DNA sequence: TGTGCCAGCAGCGTAGATCCGGAGAACCTACACGGCTACACCTTC. Translation gives CASSVDPENLHGYTF.

This clonotype occurred a few times. V usage is TRBV4-1 and J usage is TRBJ1-1, with D perhaps matching TRBD1 (6 bases). The CDR3 consists of 19 residues. In germline, CDR1 is MGHRA, CDR2 YSYEKL. V was trimmed by 3 bases and J by 0 bases, leaving 23 bases between them. CDR3 in DNA: TGCGCCAGCAGCCACCCCGGAGGCGGGGGGCGAATTCTGAACACTGAAGCTTTCTTT. Encoded protein: CASSHPGGGGRILNTEAFF.

The rearrangement links TRBV12-5 to TRBJ2-5; TRBD1 might be the D (5 bases). Between the trimmed V and J ends, which lost 6 bases and 4 bases, there was a span of 12 bases. This CDR3 spans 13 amino acids. In germline, CDR1 is LGHNT, CDR2 FRNRAP. The CDR3 nucleotides are TGTGCTAGTGGACCCGACCAGGGAGAGACCCAGTACTTC. Translated: CASGPDQGETQYF.

This sequence joins TRBV4-1 and TRBJ2-5; D is unresolved. V was trimmed by 1 base and J by 3 bases, leaving 3 bases between them. This CDR3 comprises 12 residues. The germline V gene has CDR1 MGHRA and CDR2 YSYEKL. The CDR3, as DNA: TGCGCCAGCAGCCAAGTGGAAGAGACCCAGTACTTC. The encoded protein is CASSQVEETQYF.

This clonotype was counted a few times. The V call is TRBV12-3 or TRBV12-4, the J call TRBJ1-4, with D possibly matching TRBD1 (6 bases). Trimming cost V 5 bases and J 7 bases, with 11 bases left between them. CDR3 size: 13 residues. For the CDR3, the DNA is TGTGCCAGCAGTGCAGGGGTAATTGAAAAACTGTTTTTT. Translation gives CASSAGVIEKLFF.

The chain is built from TRBV6-5 and TRBJ1-3; D remains unclear. Deletions cut 5 bases from V and 0 bases from J, with 11 bases between. The CDR3 is 15 residues long. Germline loops: CDR1 MNHEY, CDR2 SVGAGI. The CDR3 DNA follows: TGTGCCAGCAGTATCGGAGGAGACTCTGGAAACACCATATATTTT. This sequence encodes CASSIGGDSGNTIYF.